This entry lists 22 T cell receptor beta chains sequenced from one sample in a study of T cell responses to AZD1222 COVID-19 vaccine. The data were produced by immunoSEQ multiplex PCR, yet TCRdb's version contains in-frame clones alone and is incomplete. There are 110,000 to 150,000 clones in the sample; 92% occur only once, and roughly 3.3% lies in the top ten. Sequencing was performed on peripheral blood, taken 28 days after the second AZD1222 dose. Every receptor here comes from an adult who received the AZD1222 COVID-19 vaccine.

This clone was detected a few times. This chain connects TRBV28 to TRBJ2-6; 7 bases match TRBD1. From germline, CDR1 is MDHEN and CDR2 SYDVKM. The CDR3 covers 15 residues. The V and J ends lost 5 bases and 2 bases, in that order; junction bases with no gene match: 3. Written as DNA, the CDR3 is TGTGCCAGCAGTCAAACAGGGGCTGGGGCCAACGTCCTGACTTTC. This encodes CASSQTGAGANVLTF. Looking up the rest from reference TRBV28 and TRBJ2-6 gives the full variable domain: DVKVTQSSRYLVKRTGEKVFLECVQDMDHENMFWYRQDPGLGLRLIYFSYDVKMKEKGDIPEGYSVSREKKERFSLILESASTNQTSMYLCASSQTGAGANVLTFGAGSRLTVL.

The gene calls are TRBV7-2 and TRBJ2-7; unclear D gene. This CDR3 contains 14 residues. The germline V gene has CDR1 SGHTA and CDR2 FQGNSA. The V end was cut by 0 bases, the J end by 4 bases, with 10 bases between. CDR3 protein: CASSLALALYEQYF. Written as DNA, the CDR3 is TGTGCCAGCAGCTTAGCGCTTGCACTTTACGAGCAGTACTTC.

The chain joins TRBV2 to TRBJ1-2; a weak D match, TRBD1 (5 bases). The CDR3 is 12 amino acids. Trimming removed 10 bases at V and 7 bases at J, with 16 bases between. Per the germline V gene, CDR1 is SNHLY and CDR2 is FYNNEI. The CDR3 is CATVLPRGGYTF. CDR3 DNA: TGTGCCACCGTTTTACCAAGGGGTGGCTACACCTTC.

The chain combines TRBV19 with TRBJ2-1, with TRBD2 identical over 14 bases. V shed 4 bases and J 6 bases; nucleotides not matched to a gene: 5. Germline assignment: CDR1 LNHDA and CDR2 SQIVND (reference sequence). The CDR3 length is 16 residues. CDR3 in DNA: TGTGCCAGTAGTACGACCGGGACTAGCGGGGGCAATGAGCAGTTCTTC. It yields the protein CASSTTGTSGGNEQFF.

This sequence joins TRBV19 and TRBJ2-7; 8 bases are shared with TRBD1. CDR1 is LNHDA and CDR2 is SQIVND in the germline V gene (reference sequence). The CDR3 length is 13 residues. V was pared by 3 bases and J by 6 bases, with 4 bases of the junction left unmatched. CDR3 sequence (DNA): TGTGCCAGTAGTATCGGACAGGGACCCGAGCAGTACTTC. Translated, it gives CASSIGQGPEQYF. Full variable domain (missing parts from reference TRBV19 and TRBJ2-7): DGGITQSPKYLFRKEGQNVTLSCEQNLNHDAMYWYRQDPGQGLRLIYYSQIVNDFQKGDIAEGYSVSREKKESFPLTVTSAQKNPTAFYLCASSIGQGPEQYFGPGTRLTVT.

The V call is TRBV7-9, the J call TRBJ1-3; D is perhaps TRBD1 (6 bases). The germline V gene encodes CDR1 SEHNR and CDR2 FQNEAQ (reference sequence). V gave up 0 bases and J gave up 8 bases, with 14 bases separating them. The CDR3 contains 15 residues. In nucleotides, the CDR3 is TGTGCCAGCAGCTTAGCCCAGGGACATCAGGACACCATATATTTT. It specifies CASSLAQGHQDTIYF.

The chain is built from TRBV7-2 and TRBJ1-2, with D hard to call. Germline assignment: CDR1 SGHTA and CDR2 FQGNSA. V was clipped by 5 bases and J by 5 bases, with 15 bases between them. The CDR3 length is 14 residues. The CDR3 reads CASSRERADYGYTF. The CDR3 DNA reads TGTGCCAGCAGCAGAGAAAGGGCTGATTATGGCTACACCTTC.

The chain is built from TRBV18 and TRBJ2-5; D may correspond to TRBD1 or TRBD2 (5 bases each). CDR1 and CDR2 (germline): KGHSH, LQKENI. The V end lost 3 bases, the J end lost 0 bases, and 5 bases lay between the germline ends. This CDR3 has 13 amino acids. This CDR3 reads CASSPGHQETQYF. Written as DNA, the CDR3 is TGTGCCAGCTCACCGGGACACCAAGAGACCCAGTACTTC.

The sample holds one count of this clone. The chain employs TRBV11-2 and TRBJ2-3; TRBD2 is a possible D gene (5 bases). This CDR3 comprises 14 residues. The germline V gene has CDR1 SGHAT and CDR2 FQNNGV. Trimming cost V 1 base and J 8 bases, with 13 bases left between them. The CDR3: CASSLGSAAVTQYF. The DNA of the CDR3 is TGTGCCAGCAGCTTAGGATCCGCAGCGGTTACGCAGTATTTT.

The rearrangement links TRBV18 to TRBJ1-1, with D possibly TRBD1 on 5 matching bases. Germline V gene lookup returns CDR1 KGHSH and CDR2 LQKENI. Trimming shortened V by 0 bases and J by 0 bases, and 11 bases separated the two germline ends. The CDR3 has 16 amino acids. The CDR3 DNA reads TGTGCCAGCTCACCACCGTCAAGGGGCGTGAACACTGAAGCTTTCTTT. The encoded protein is CASSPPSRGVNTEAFF.

As to this clone: Other DNA sequences in the sample encode the same CDR3. V gene TRBV6-1 combines with J gene TRBJ1-5; D ambiguous. Per germline, CDR1 MNHNS and CDR2 SASEGT. CDR3 length: 15 residues. Trimming stripped 2 bases from V and 0 bases from J, with 8 bases between. CDR3 sequence (DNA): TGTGCCAGCAGTGAACCCGGGATTAGCAATCAGCCCCAGCATTTT. Translating gives CASSEPGISNQPQHF.

The J gene is TRBJ2-7, the V gene TRBV7-8; 11 nucleotides align to TRBD1. Germline V gene lookup returns CDR1 SGHVS and CDR2 FQNEAQ. V was pared by 2 bases and J by 1 base, with 4 bases of the junction left unmatched. There are 16 residues in the CDR3. The CDR3, as DNA: TGTGCCAGCAGCTTAAGGACAGGGGGCTCATCCTACGAGCAGTACTTC. Amino acids: CASSLRTGGSSYEQYF.

The V and J genes are TRBV24-1 and TRBJ2-2; 11 nucleotides line up with TRBD1. Unmatched junction bases numbered 7, after V lost 3 bases and J lost 2 bases. Germline CDR1 KGHDR, CDR2 SFDVKD. The CDR3 is 18 residues long. CDR3 protein: CATSDLWTGGGNTGELFF. For the CDR3, the DNA is TGTGCCACCAGTGATCTCTGGACAGGGGGCGGTAACACCGGGGAGCTGTTTTTT.

The chain is built from TRBV28 and TRBJ1-1; TRBD1 agrees at 8 bases. This CDR3 spans 15 amino acids. V lost 5 bases to trimming and J lost 0 bases; unmatched junction nucleotides: 5. Germline V CDR1 and CDR2: MDHEN, SYDVKM. The CDR3 DNA is TGTGCCAGCAGTCCAGCGACAGGGGTGAACACTGAAGCTTTCTTT. Amino acids: CASSPATGVNTEAFF. The entire variable domain, with the rest obtained from reference TRBV28 and TRBJ1-1, is as follows: DVKVTQSSRYLVKRTGEKVFLECVQDMDHENMFWYRQDPGLGLRLIYFSYDVKMKEKGDIPEGYSVSREKKERFSLILESASTNQTSMYLCASSPATGVNTEAFFGQGTRLTVV.

The J gene is TRBJ1-4, the V gene TRBV19; D is unclear. V was shortened by 7 bases and J by 8 bases, with 20 bases between the two germline ends. Germline CDR1 is LNHDA and CDR2 is SQIVND (reference sequence). The CDR3 runs 15 residues. The CDR3 spells CASTPRETRGEKLFF. CDR3 in DNA: TGTGCCAGTACCCCCCGTGAGACCCGAGGCGAAAAACTGTTTTTT. Based on the CDR3 plus reference TRBV19 and TRBJ1-4, the full variable domain is DGGITQSPKYLFRKEGQNVTLSCEQNLNHDAMYWYRQDPGQGLRLIYYSQIVNDFQKGDIAEGYSVSREKKESFPLTVTSAQKNPTAFYLCASTPRETRGEKLFFGSGTQLSVL.

The V and J genes are TRBV6-5 and TRBJ1-1; a possible D gene is TRBD1 (6 bases). Trimming removed 1 base from V and 5 bases from J, with 11 bases in between. The CDR3 is 14 residues long. Germline CDR1 reads MNHEY; CDR2 reads SVGAGI. In DNA form, the CDR3 reads TGTGCCAGCAGTTACTTACAGGGTAGGACTGAAGCTTTCTTT. Amino acids: CASSYLQGRTEAFF.

In its sample, this clone was seen once. The identical CDR3 is also encoded by other nucleotide sequences in the sample. DNA of the CDR3: TGTGCCAGCAGACAGGGGAGCCAGCCCCAGCATTTT. It codes for CASRQGSQPQHF. This sequence joins TRBV6-5 and TRBJ1-5; 7 bases agree with TRBD1. The CDR3 has 12 residues. With 6 bases clipped from V and 7 bases from J, the junction kept 3 bases outside the gene matches. Looked up from germline, CDR1 is MNHEY and CDR2 is SVGAGI.

The genes are TRBV27 and TRBJ2-1; TRBD2 might be the D (6 bases). There are 15 residues in the CDR3. The germline CDR1 and CDR2 sequences are MNHEY and SMNVEV (reference sequence). V dropped 5 bases and J dropped 0 bases, with 11 bases sitting between them. CDR3 loop: CASSVGLSSYNEQFF. CDR3 coding DNA: TGTGCCAGCAGTGTGGGACTCAGCTCCTACAATGAGCAGTTCTTC.

The chain combines TRBV5-1 with TRBJ2-3; 7 positions match TRBD1. The CDR3 loop spans 14 amino acids. The V and J ends lost 2 bases and 3 bases, in that order; junction bases with no gene match: 3. Germline V gene data show CDR1 as SGHRS and CDR2 as YFSETQ. CDR3 bases: TGCGCCAGCAGCTTAGGGACAGCTACAGATACGCAGTATTTT. Translated, it gives CASSLGTATDTQYF.

The chain carries TRBV28 and TRBJ1-2; D remains ambiguous. CDR3 length equals 12 residues. The V gene lost 1 base and the J gene lost 4 bases, with 4 bases spanning the gap. CDR1 and CDR2 (germline): MDHEN, SYDVKM. CDR3 DNA: TGTGCCAGCAGTTTATCGGGCTATGGCTACACCTTC. Its protein is CASSLSGYGYTF.

CDR3 sequence reads: CASSQAGGGTEAFF. For the CDR3, the DNA is TGCGCCAGCAGCCAAGCGGGCGGGGGGACTGAAGCTTTCTTT. J is TRBJ1-1 and V is TRBV4-1, with D perhaps TRBD1 (5 bases). The ends were cut back, 1 base at V and 5 bases at J, with 11 bases in the middle. The length of the CDR3 is 14 residues. Germline V gives CDR1 MGHRA, CDR2 YSYEKL.

The chain recombines TRBV5-6 with TRBJ2-4; 9 bases fit TRBD1. J lost 0 bases, V lost 2 bases, and 9 bases had no gene match. The germline gives CDR1 SGHDT, CDR2 YYEEEE. This CDR3 comprises 18 residues. The CDR3 DNA reads TGTGCCAGCAGCTTACGGGACAGGGAGATTCTAGCCAAAAACATTCAGTACTTC. Residues: CASSLRDREILAKNIQYF.